What follows are 20 T cell receptor beta chains derived from one specimen sequenced in a study of blood T cell repertoires in COVID-19. Assay used: immunoSEQ multiplex PCR; TCRdb lists only in-frame clones, some missing. The table lists 310,000 or so clones, more than 70% of them singletons. The sequenced material came from peripheral blood. These receptor sequences come from a woman aged 25 to 39 with COVID-19, enrolled during active disease.

The chain joins TRBV3-1 (or the pseudogene TRBV3-2) to TRBJ2-7, with 7 bases aligning to TRBD1. With 5 bases clipped from V and 0 bases from J, the junction kept 7 bases outside the gene matches. This CDR3 comprises 15 residues. From germline, CDR1 is LGHDT and CDR2 YNNKEL (reference sequence). CDR3 sequence (DNA): TGTGCCAGCAGCTCCAGCCGGGACAGCTCCTACGAGCAGTACTTC. Protein product: CASSSSRDSSYEQYF.

The CDR3 nucleotides are TGTGCCAGCAGTTTAAGAAGGCGGACCGGGGAGCTGTTTTTT. The encoded protein is CASSLRRRTGELFF. The chain is built from TRBV28 and TRBJ2-2; D not resolved. CDR1 is MDHEN and CDR2 is SYDVKM in the germline V gene. The CDR3 runs to 14 residues. Trimming cost V 2 bases and J 5 bases, with 9 bases left between them.

The rearrangement uses TRBV7-2 and TRBJ2-2; D unclear. V was pared by 0 bases and J by 4 bases, with 9 bases between. Germline CDR1 SGHTA, CDR2 FQGNSA. The CDR3 spans 15 residues. CDR3 amino acids: CASSLAPSVTGELFF. The CDR3, as DNA: TGTGCCAGCAGCTTAGCCCCCTCGGTCACCGGGGAGCTGTTTTTT.

The genes are TRBV3-1 (or the pseudogene TRBV3-2) and TRBJ1-5, with D unclear. Between the trimmed V and J ends, which lost 1 base and 8 bases, there was a span of 6 bases. CDR1 and CDR2 from the germline V gene are LGHDT and YNNKEL (reference sequence). The CDR3 spans 12 residues. This CDR3 reads CASSQGHEPQHF. The CDR3 DNA is TGTGCCAGCAGCCAAGGACACGAGCCCCAGCATTTT.

V is TRBV30 and J is TRBJ2-1; D unresolved. V shed 0 bases and J shed 6 bases, with 9 bases lying between them. The CDR3 is 13 amino acids. In germline, CDR1 is GTSNPN, CDR2 SVGIG (reference sequence). CDR3: CAWSVLFANEQFF. The CDR3 region has the DNA TGTGCCTGGAGTGTACTATTCGCCAATGAGCAGTTCTTC.

V is TRBV2 and J is TRBJ2-1, with 8 bases that match TRBD1. Per germline, CDR1 SNHLY and CDR2 FYNNEI. V lost 1 base to trimming and J lost 6 bases; unmatched junction nucleotides: 5. The CDR3 totals 15 residues. The CDR3 DNA reads as TGTGCCAGCAGTGAAGAACAGGGGGTTTCCAATGAGCAGTTCTTC. This codes for CASSEEQGVSNEQFF.

The CDR3 reads CAITGFSYEQYF. CDR3 DNA sequence: TGTGCCATCACAGGGTTCTCCTACGAGCAGTACTTC. This sequence joins TRBV2 and TRBJ2-7, with D perhaps matching TRBD1 (6 bases). Per the germline V gene, CDR1 is SNHLY and CDR2 is FYNNEI. The V and J ends lost 10 bases and 0 bases respectively, with 10 bases between them. The CDR3 consists of 12 residues. The full variable domain, completed using reference TRBV2 and TRBJ2-7, is EPEVTQTPSHQVTQMGQEVILRCVPISNHLYFYWYRQILGQKVEFLVSFYNNEISEKSEIFDDQFSVERPDGSNFTLKIRSTKLEDSAMYFCAITGFSYEQYFGPGTRLTVT.

The J gene is TRBJ2-7, the V gene TRBV28, with no clear D. V gave up 5 bases and J gave up 5 bases, with 10 bases separating them. CDR1 and CDR2 (germline): MDHEN, SYDVKM. The CDR3 has 12 residues. The CDR3 reads CASSINLNEQYF. The CDR3 DNA reads as TGTGCCAGCAGTATCAACCTAAACGAGCAGTACTTC. The full variable domain, completed using reference TRBV28 and TRBJ2-7, is DVKVTQSSRYLVKRTGEKVFLECVQDMDHENMFWYRQDPGLGLRLIYFSYDVKMKEKGDIPEGYSVSREKKERFSLILESASTNQTSMYLCASSINLNEQYFGPGTRLTVT.

The V gene is TRBV15, the J gene TRBJ2-2; D unresolved. V was clipped by 0 bases and J by 5 bases, with 16 bases between them. This CDR3 region has 17 residues. Germline V gene data show CDR1 as LNHNV and CDR2 as YYDKDF (reference sequence). In DNA form, the CDR3 reads TGTGCCACCAGCAGAGATCAAGTTTCCCCGCGAACCGGGGAGCTGTTTTTT. This encodes CATSRDQVSPRTGELFF.

The chain couples TRBV5-1 to TRBJ1-1; 7 nucleotides align to TRBD1. J gave up 2 bases and V 3 bases, and 4 bases lay outside the gene matches. The CDR3 consists of 14 residues. The germline gives CDR1 SGHRS, CDR2 YFSETQ. In nucleotides, the CDR3 is TGCGCCAGCAGCTCGAACAGGGGTAACACTGAAGCTTTCTTT. Its translation is CASSSNRGNTEAFF.

The V gene is TRBV25-1, the J gene TRBJ1-5; D is unresolved. Germline lookup yields CDR1 MGHDK and CDR2 SYGVNS. Trimming cost V 5 bases and J 0 bases, with 5 bases left between them. The CDR3 runs 13 residues. As DNA, the CDR3 is TGTGCCAGCAGTCCGAGTAGCAATCAGCCCCAGCATTTT. It translates to CASSPSSNQPQHF.

V usage is TRBV15 and J usage is TRBJ1-5; D might be TRBD1 (5 bases). Trimming removed 3 bases from V and 3 bases from J, with 9 bases in between. From germline, CDR1 is LNHNV and CDR2 YYDKDF (reference sequence). This CDR3 is built from 14 residues. CDR3 sequence (DNA): TGTGCCACCAGCAGTCGGGGGATCAATCAGCCCCAGCATTTT. Encoded protein: CATSSRGINQPQHF.

The rearrangement uses TRBV4-1 and TRBJ1-4; D may be TRBD1 (5 bases). Germline CDR1 reads MGHRA; CDR2 reads YSYEKL. V was shortened by 1 base and J by 8 bases, with 20 bases between the two germline ends. The CDR3 consists of 17 residues. The CDR3 loop reads CASSQVPFAGGWEKLFF. The CDR3 DNA follows: TGCGCCAGCAGCCAAGTTCCCTTTGCTGGGGGGTGGGAAAAACTGTTTTTT.

This chain connects TRBV15 to TRBJ2-7; 15 bases are shared with TRBD2. Germline assignment: CDR1 LNHNV and CDR2 YYDKDF (reference sequence). The CDR3 spans 14 residues. J gave up 6 bases and V 5 bases, and 2 bases lay outside the gene matches. The CDR3 here is CATSRGLAGGEQYF. In DNA, the CDR3 is TGTGCCACCAGCCGGGGACTAGCGGGAGGCGAGCAGTACTTC.

This CDR3 is CASSQEIAAVAKNIQYF. The CDR3 nucleotides are TGTGCCAGCAGCCAAGAGATAGCGGCGGTGGCCAAAAACATTCAGTACTTC. The genes are TRBV4-2 and TRBJ2-4, with D maybe TRBD2 (6 bases). The ends were cut back, 0 bases at V and 1 base at J, with 13 bases in the middle. The CDR3 runs 17 residues. Germline values: CDR1 LGHNA, CDR2 YNFKEQ.

V gene TRBV19 combines with J gene TRBJ2-7, with TRBD1 matching over 8 bases. The CDR3 length is 15 residues. Looked up from germline, CDR1 is LNHDA and CDR2 is SQIVND (reference sequence). Unmatched junction bases numbered 5, after V lost 2 bases and J lost 2 bases. As DNA, the CDR3 is TGTGCCAGTAGTATAACCCCACAGGGGGCCTACGAGCAGTACTTC. Its protein is CASSITPQGAYEQYF.

In this sample, this clone turned up once. The rearrangement uses TRBV7-8 and TRBJ1-5; possible D gene TRBD1, 6 bases. The length of the CDR3 is 14 residues. V shed 1 base and J shed 6 bases, with 10 bases lying between them. From germline, CDR1 is SGHVS and CDR2 FQNEAQ. The CDR3 is CASSLVQGGQPQHF. The CDR3 DNA reads TGTGCCAGCAGCTTAGTACAGGGCGGTCAGCCCCAGCATTTT. The full variable domain, in which reference TRBV7-8 and TRBJ1-5 provide the parts outside the CDR3, is GAGVSQSPRYKVAKRGQDVALRCDPISGHVSLFWYQQALGQGPEFLTYFQNEAQLDKSGLPSDRFFAERPEGSVSTLKIQRTQQEDSAVYLCASSLVQGGQPQHFGDGTRLSIL.

As for this clone: Within the sample, other DNA sequences also encode this same CDR3. The rearrangement links TRBV9 to TRBJ1-1; D remains unclear. Germline-derived CDR1 and CDR2 are SGDLS and YYNGEE. This CDR3 spans 13 amino acids. V was pared by 0 bases and J by 5 bases, with 8 bases between. The CDR3 nucleotides read TGTGCCAGCAGCGTAGGGGCGCGAACTGAAGCTTTCTTT. This translates into CASSVGARTEAFF.

The chain has TRBV3-1 (or the pseudogene TRBV3-2) and TRBJ2-5; no firm D call. The V and J ends lost 3 bases and 3 bases respectively, with 5 bases between them. The CDR3 consists of 12 residues. CDR1 LGHDT and CDR2 YNNKEL come from the germline V gene (reference sequence). The CDR3 DNA is TGTGCCAGCAGCCATGCGGAAGAGACCCAGTACTTC. This encodes CASSHAEETQYF.

This clone was recorded once. The V and J genes are TRBV28 and TRBJ1-2; D gene unclear. Germline V gene data show CDR1 as MDHEN and CDR2 as SYDVKM. Trimming pared 3 bases from V and 4 bases from J, leaving 12 bases between. The CDR3 is made up of 14 amino acids. DNA of the CDR3: TGTGCCAGCAGTTTGACGGGTGCTGGCTATGGCTACACCTTC. Translation gives CASSLTGAGYGYTF.